Sequencing of this T cell receptor beta chain was carried out in a study of T-cell memory formation after mild COVID-19. Study-level information: Largely, TCR clusters stayed within a single donor.

Germline CDR1 and CDR2: MNHNY and SVGAGI (reference sequence). V shed 4 bases, J shed 0 bases, and the junction held 9 bases outside the gene matches. There are 17 residues in the CDR3. Details on this clonotype: Its antigen is undetermined.

Constant-segment primers were used for 5'RACE, and the resulting TCR alpha and TCR beta cDNA libraries carried sample barcodes and UMIs. One entry per CDR3 protein, called by TCRdb with MiXCR from the 5' RACE reads. This table holds some 250,000 distinct CDR3 sequences, approximately 18% found once. General study points: Memory cells collected pre-infection included some clones that later responded, suggesting cross-reactive memory joined. CD4+ bias marked clones expanding day 15 to 37, unlike balanced contracting clones.

This clonotype was obtained from a man aged 18 to 30 who had mild COVID-19 (a few samples of this study predate the infection). Cell type and time point are not known. This chain uses TRBV6-6 with TRBJ1-3, with TRBD1 identical over 7 bases. The sequencing input was PBMCs or a T cell subset sorted from them (not recorded which). Here the CDR3 reads CASSSEDRASSGNTIYF. CDR3 DNA sequence: TGTGCCAGCAGTTCCGAAGACAGGGCGAGCTCTGGAAACACCATATATTTT.